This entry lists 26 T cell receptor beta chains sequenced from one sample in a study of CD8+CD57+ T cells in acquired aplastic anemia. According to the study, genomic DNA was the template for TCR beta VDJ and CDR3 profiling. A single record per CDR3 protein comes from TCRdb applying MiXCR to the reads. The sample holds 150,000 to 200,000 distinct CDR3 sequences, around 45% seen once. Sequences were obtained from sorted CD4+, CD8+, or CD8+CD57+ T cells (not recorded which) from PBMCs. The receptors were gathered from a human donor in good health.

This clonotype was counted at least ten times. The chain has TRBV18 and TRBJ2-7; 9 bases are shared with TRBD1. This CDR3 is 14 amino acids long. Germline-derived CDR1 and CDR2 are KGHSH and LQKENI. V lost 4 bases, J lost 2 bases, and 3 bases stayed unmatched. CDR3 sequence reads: CASSHGQGTYEQYF. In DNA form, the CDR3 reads TGTGCCAGCTCACACGGACAGGGGACCTACGAGCAGTACTTC.

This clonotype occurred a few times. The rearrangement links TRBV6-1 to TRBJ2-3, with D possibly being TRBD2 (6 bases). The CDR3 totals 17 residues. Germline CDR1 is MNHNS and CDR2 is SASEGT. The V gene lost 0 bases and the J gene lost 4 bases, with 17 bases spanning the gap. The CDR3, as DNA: TGTGCCAGCAGTGAAGCGCTTCCGGCGGGGCGCGCAGATACGCAGTATTTT. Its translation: CASSEALPAGRADTQYF.

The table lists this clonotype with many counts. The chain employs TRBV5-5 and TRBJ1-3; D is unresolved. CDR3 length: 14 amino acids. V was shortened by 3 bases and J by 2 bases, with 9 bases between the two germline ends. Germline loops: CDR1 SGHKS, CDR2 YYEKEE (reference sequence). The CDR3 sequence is CASSSAIPGNTIYF. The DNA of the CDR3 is TGTGCCAGCAGCTCGGCCATTCCTGGAAACACCATATATTTT.

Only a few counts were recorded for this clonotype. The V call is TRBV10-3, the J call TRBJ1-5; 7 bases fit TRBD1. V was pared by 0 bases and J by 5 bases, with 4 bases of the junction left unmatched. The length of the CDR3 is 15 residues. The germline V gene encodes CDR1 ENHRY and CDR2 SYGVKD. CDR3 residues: CAISESQGGDQPQHF. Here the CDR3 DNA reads TGTGCCATCAGTGAGTCGCAGGGGGGGGATCAGCCCCAGCATTTT.

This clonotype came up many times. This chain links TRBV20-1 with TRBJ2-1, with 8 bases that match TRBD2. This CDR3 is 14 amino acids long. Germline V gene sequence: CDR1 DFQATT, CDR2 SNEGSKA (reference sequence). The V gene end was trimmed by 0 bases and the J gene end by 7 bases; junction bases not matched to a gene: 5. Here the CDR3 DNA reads TGCAGTGCTAGAGAACCGGGACTAGGGAATGAGCAGTTCTTC. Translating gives CSAREPGLGNEQFF.

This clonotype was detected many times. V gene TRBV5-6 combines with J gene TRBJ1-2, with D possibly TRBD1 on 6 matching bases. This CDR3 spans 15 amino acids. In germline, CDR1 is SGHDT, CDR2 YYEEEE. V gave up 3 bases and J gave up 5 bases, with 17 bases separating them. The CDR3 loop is CASSSPGGRMYGYTF. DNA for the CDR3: TGTGCCAGCAGCTCTCCGGGGGGGCGGATGTATGGCTACACCTTC.

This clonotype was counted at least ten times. The CDR3 reads CASSYGTASGRGAYEQYF. As DNA, the CDR3 is TGTGCCAGCAGTTACGGTACGGCTAGCGGGAGGGGGGCCTACGAGCAGTACTTC. The genes are TRBV6-2 or TRBV6-3 and TRBJ2-7, with 12 bases matching TRBD2. The CDR3 loop spans 18 amino acids. The V segment lost 2 bases and the J segment 2 bases; nucleotides outside the gene matches: 10. The germline V gene has CDR1 MNHEY and CDR2 SVGEGT.

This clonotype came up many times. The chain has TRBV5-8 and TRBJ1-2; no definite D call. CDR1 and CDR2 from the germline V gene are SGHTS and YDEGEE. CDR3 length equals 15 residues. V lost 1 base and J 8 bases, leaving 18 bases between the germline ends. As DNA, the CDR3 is TGTGCCAGCAGCTTGTGGGGTGCTAATTCAAACGGCTACACCTTC. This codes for CASSLWGANSNGYTF.

The CDR3 nucleotides read TGCAGTGCTAGAGATCCCAGGGCGTACGAGCAGTACTTC. Amino acid sequence: CSARDPRAYEQYF. The rearrangement joins TRBV20-1 to TRBJ2-7; maybe TRBD1 (5 bases). The CDR3 loop spans 13 amino acids. From germline, CDR1 is DFQATT and CDR2 SNEGSKA (reference sequence). V dropped 0 bases and J dropped 4 bases, with 10 bases sitting between them.

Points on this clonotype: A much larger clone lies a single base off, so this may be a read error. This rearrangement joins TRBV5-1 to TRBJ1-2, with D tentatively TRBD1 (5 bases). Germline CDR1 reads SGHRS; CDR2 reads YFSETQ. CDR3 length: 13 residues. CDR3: CAGSLGENYGYTF. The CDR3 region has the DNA TGCGCCGGCAGCTTGGGGGAAAACTATGGCTACACCTTC.

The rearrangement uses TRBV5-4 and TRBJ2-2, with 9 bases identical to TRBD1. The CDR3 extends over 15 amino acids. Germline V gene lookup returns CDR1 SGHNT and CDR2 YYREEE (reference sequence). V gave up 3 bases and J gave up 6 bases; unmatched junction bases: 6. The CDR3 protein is CASSWGTGRAGELFF. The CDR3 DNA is TGTGCCAGCAGCTGGGGGACAGGGAGGGCCGGGGAGCTGTTTTTT.

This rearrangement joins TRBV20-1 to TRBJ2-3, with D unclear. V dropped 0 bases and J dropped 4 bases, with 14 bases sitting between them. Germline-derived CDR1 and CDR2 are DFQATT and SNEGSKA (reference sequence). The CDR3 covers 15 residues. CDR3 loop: CSARDPIRLADTQYF. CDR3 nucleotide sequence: TGCAGTGCTAGAGATCCCATACGCCTCGCAGATACGCAGTATTTT.

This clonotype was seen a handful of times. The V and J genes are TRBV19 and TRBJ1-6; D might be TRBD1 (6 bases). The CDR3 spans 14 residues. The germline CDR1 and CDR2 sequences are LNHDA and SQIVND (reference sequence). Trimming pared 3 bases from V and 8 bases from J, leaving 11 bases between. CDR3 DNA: TGTGCCAGTAGTATCGCAGGGGTGGATTCACCCCTCCACTTT. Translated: CASSIAGVDSPLHF.

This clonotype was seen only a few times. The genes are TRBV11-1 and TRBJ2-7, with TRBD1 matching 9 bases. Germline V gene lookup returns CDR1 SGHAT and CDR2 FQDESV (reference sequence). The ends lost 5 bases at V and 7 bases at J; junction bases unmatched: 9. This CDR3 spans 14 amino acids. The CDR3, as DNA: TGTGCCAGCAGCAGGGACAGGGCAGCTGGGGAGCAGTACTTC. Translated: CASSRDRAAGEQYF.

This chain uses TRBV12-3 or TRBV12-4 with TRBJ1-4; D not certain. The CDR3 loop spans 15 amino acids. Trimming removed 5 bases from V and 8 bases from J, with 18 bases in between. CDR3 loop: CASSRLLGSLEKLFF. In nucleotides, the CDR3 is TGTGCCAGCAGTCGGCTCTTGGGTTCGTTAGAAAAACTGTTTTTT.

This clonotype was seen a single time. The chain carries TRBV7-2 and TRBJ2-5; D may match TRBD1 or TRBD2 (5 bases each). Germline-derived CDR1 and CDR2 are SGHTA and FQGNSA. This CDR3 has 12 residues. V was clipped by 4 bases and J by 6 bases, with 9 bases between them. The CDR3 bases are TGTGCCAGCAGCTGGGGGATGAAGACCCAGTACTTC. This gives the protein CASSWGMKTQYF.

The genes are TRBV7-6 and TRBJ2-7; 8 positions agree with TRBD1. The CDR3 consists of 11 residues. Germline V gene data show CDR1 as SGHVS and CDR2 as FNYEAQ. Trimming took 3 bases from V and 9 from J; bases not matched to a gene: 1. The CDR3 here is CASSFGQGQYF. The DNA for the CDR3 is TGTGCCAGCAGCTTCGGACAGGGGCAGTACTTC.

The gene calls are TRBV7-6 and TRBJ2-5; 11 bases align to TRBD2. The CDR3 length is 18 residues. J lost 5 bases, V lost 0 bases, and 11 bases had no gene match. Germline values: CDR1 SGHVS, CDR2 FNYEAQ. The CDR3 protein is CASSLAGTSGSLGETQYF. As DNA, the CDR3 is TGTGCCAGCAGCTTAGCTGGAACTAGCGGGAGCCTGGGTGAGACCCAGTACTTC.

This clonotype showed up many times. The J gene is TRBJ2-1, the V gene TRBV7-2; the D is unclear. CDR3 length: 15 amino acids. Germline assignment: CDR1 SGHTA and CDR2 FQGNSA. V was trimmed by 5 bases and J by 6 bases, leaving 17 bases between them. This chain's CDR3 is CASSPGGRTSNEQFF. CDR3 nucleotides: TGTGCCAGCAGCCCCGGCGGCAGAACGTCCAATGAGCAGTTCTTC.

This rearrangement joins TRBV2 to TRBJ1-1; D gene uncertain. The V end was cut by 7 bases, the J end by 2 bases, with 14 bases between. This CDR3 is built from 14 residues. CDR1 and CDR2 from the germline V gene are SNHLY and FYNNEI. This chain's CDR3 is CASTGMGINTEAFF. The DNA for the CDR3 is TGTGCCAGCACCGGGATGGGGATAAACACTGAAGCTTTCTTT.

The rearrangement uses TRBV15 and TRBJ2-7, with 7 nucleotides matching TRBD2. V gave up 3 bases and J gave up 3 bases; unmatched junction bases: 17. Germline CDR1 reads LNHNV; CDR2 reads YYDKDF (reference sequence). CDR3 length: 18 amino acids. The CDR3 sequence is CATSSTWGGNSSYYEQYF. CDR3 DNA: TGTGCCACCAGCAGCACCTGGGGGGGTAATAGCTCCTACTACGAGCAGTACTTC.

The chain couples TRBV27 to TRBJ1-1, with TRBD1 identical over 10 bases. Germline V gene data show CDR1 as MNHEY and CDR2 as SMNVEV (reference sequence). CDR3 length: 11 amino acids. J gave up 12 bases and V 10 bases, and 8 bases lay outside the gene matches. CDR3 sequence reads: CATLTGGASFF. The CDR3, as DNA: TGTGCCACCTTGACAGGGGGCGCTTCTTTCTTT.

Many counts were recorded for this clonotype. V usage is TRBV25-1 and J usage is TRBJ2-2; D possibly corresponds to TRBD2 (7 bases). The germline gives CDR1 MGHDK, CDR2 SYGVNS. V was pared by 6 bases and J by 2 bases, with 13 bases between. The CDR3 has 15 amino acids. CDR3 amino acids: CASRKAGTNTGELFF. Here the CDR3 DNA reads TGTGCCAGCAGGAAAGCGGGGACAAACACCGGGGAGCTGTTTTTT.

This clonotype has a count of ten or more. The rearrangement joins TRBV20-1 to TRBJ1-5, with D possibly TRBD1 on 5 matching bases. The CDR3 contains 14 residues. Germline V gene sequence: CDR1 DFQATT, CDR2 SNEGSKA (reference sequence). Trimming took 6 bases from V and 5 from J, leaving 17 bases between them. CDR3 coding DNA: TGCAGTGCCACTAACCGGGGGAGCGATCAGCCCCAGCATTTT. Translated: CSATNRGSDQPQHF.

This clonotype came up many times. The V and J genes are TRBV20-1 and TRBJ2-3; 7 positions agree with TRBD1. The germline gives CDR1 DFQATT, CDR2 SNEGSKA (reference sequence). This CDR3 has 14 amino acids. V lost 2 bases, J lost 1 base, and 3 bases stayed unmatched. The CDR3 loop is CSARPDRGTDTQYF. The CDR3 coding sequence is TGCAGTGCTAGACCCGACAGGGGCACAGATACGCAGTATTTT.

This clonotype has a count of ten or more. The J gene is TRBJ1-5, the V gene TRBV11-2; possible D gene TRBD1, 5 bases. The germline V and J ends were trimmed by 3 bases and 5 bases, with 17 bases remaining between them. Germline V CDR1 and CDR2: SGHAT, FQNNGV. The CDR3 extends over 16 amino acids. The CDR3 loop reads CASSLGGGLSYQPQHF. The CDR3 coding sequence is TGTGCCAGCAGCTTGGGGGGAGGTCTATCTTATCAGCCCCAGCATTTT.